This T cell receptor beta chain was sequenced in a study of blood T cell repertoires in COVID-19. The overall study: The origin of the acute and convalescent COVID-19 samples was the United States, Italy and Spain. The analysed material was cDNA or gDNA that came from T cells, B-cell-depleted T cells, or PBMCs.

TCRdb keeps only in-frame clones here, not all; method: immunoSEQ multiplex PCR. This table holds about 370,000 clones, roughly nine tenths found once. Enrolled through a virtual design, the participants were between 18 and 89 years of age and came from 24 US areas. Individuals in the exposed group had encountered a COVID-19 case within 2 weeks preceding study entry. The sequencing sample was made of PBMCs or T cells enriched from blood (not recorded which). The clonotype comes from a woman in her thirties or forties who had been exposed to COVID-19.

This CDR3 is CASRSLGTDSSGNTIYF. The CDR3 region has the DNA TGTGCCAGCAGATCACTAGGGACAGATTCCTCTGGAAACACCATATATTTT. The rearrangement uses TRBV27 and TRBJ1-3, with TRBD1 matching 7 bases. The V gene end was trimmed by 6 bases and the J gene end by 0 bases; junction bases not matched to a gene: 11. CDR1 and CDR2 from the germline V gene are MNHEY and SMNVEV (reference sequence). The CDR3 covers 17 residues.